This passage covers 25 T cell receptor beta chains from one sample sequenced in a study of cytomegalovirus exposure and HLA in healthy donors. The PCR ran on 60 Vbeta and 13 Jbeta primers. Sequencing was performed with immunoSEQ multiplex PCR; in TCRdb, only in-frame clones are kept and a portion is missing. The table shows some 70,000 clones, with 65% to 70% occurring only once. Sequencing was done on a sample of PBMCs. The receptors derive from a male donor in good health and CMV-seropositive.

The CDR3 DNA sequence: TGTGCCAGCAGTTTGTCAGGGTCCCTGGGAAACACCATATATTTT. Amino acid sequence: CASSLSGSLGNTIYF. The chain is built from TRBV27 and TRBJ1-3; perhaps TRBD1 as D (5 bases). Germline CDR1 reads MNHEY; CDR2 reads SMNVEV (reference sequence). V was shortened by 3 bases and J by 4 bases, with 13 bases between the two germline ends. The CDR3 spans 15 residues.

V and J are TRBV5-4 and TRBJ2-2; TRBD1 matches 8 bases. V lost 4 bases and J lost 3; bases outside the gene matches: 11. CDR1 is SGHNT, CDR2 YYREEE, per germline (reference sequence). The CDR3 is made up of 17 amino acids. CDR3 coding DNA: TGTGCCAGCAGCCTTAGGAGGACAGGGCTAGACACCGGGGAGCTGTTTTTT. Residues: CASSLRRTGLDTGELFF.

J is TRBJ1-1 and V is TRBV5-1, with 12 nucleotides matching TRBD1. CDR3 length: 17 residues. The germline V gene has CDR1 SGHRS and CDR2 YFSETQ. V shed 2 bases and J 5 bases; nucleotides not matched to a gene: 10. CDR3 sequence (DNA): TGCGCCAGCAGCTTTACGGGACAGGGGGCAGGATGGACTGAAGCTTTCTTT. This gives the protein CASSFTGQGAGWTEAFF. Full variable domain (missing parts from reference TRBV5-1 and TRBJ1-1): KAGVTQTPRYLIKTRGQQVTLSCSPISGHRSVSWYQQTPGQGLQFLFEYFSETQRNKGNFPGRFSGRQFSNSRSEMNVSTLELGDSALYLCASSFTGQGAGWTEAFFGQGTRLTVV.

V and J are TRBV6-6 and TRBJ1-1, with D tentatively TRBD1 (5 bases). The V and J ends lost 5 bases and 1 base respectively, with 11 bases between them. Per the germline V gene, CDR1 is MNHNY and CDR2 is SVGAGI (reference sequence). The CDR3 totals 14 residues. The CDR3 spells CASSGWGGNTEAFF. As DNA, the CDR3 is TGTGCCAGCAGTGGGTGGGGGGGGAACACTGAAGCTTTCTTT.

This clone has a handful of counts. The V gene is TRBV6-1, the J gene TRBJ1-2; D is uncertain. The CDR3 length is 12 residues. Germline V gene sequence: CDR1 MNHNS, CDR2 SASEGT. The germline V and J ends were trimmed by 5 bases and 7 bases, with 11 bases remaining between them. CDR3 region: CASSPAGVGYTF. CDR3 nucleotide sequence: TGTGCCAGCAGTCCGGCCGGGGTTGGCTACACCTTC.

With regard to this clone: Sequence at one end of the junction differs from germline and may be a read error. V is TRBV7-9 and J is TRBJ2-1; 7 bases fit TRBD2. The CDR3 consists of 19 residues. CDR1 is SEHNR, CDR2 FQNEAQ, per germline (reference sequence). The CDR3 DNA reads TGTTCCAGCAGCCCAGGGACTACCTGGGTATCAAGGTCCTACAATGAGCAGTTCTTC. Encoded protein: CSSSPGTTWVSRSYNEQFF.

There are a few counts of this clone. This rearrangement joins TRBV6-1 to TRBJ2-7; the D is unclear. V was pared by 5 bases and J by 2 bases, with 10 bases between. CDR1 is MNHNS, CDR2 SASEGT, per germline. This CDR3 spans 13 amino acids. The CDR3 loop is CASSSTDAYEQYF. DNA for the CDR3: TGTGCCAGCAGTTCTACAGACGCCTACGAGCAGTACTTC.

The J gene is TRBJ1-5, the V gene TRBV19; D gene unclear. Germline V gene sequence: CDR1 LNHDA, CDR2 SQIVND (reference sequence). V dropped 3 bases and J dropped 4 bases, with 4 bases sitting between them. The CDR3 runs 12 residues. For the CDR3, the DNA is TGTGCCAGTAGTATTCAAAATCAGCCCCAGCATTTT. Amino acid sequence: CASSIQNQPQHF.

This clone was detected only a few times. This chain joins TRBV5-1 and TRBJ2-3; 7 positions match TRBD2. From germline, CDR1 is SGHRS and CDR2 YFSETQ. CDR3 length equals 13 residues. Trimming cost V 0 bases and J 14 bases; bases outside gene matches: 9. CDR3 nucleotide sequence: TGCGCCAGCAGCTTGGCCGGGACTAATCGAAGGTATTTT. Its protein is CASSLAGTNRRYF. Full variable domain (rest looked up from reference TRBV5-1 and TRBJ2-3): KAGVTQTPRYLIKTRGQQVTLSCSPISGHRSVSWYQQTPGQGLQFLFEYFSETQRNKGNFPGRFSGRQFSNSRSEMNVSTLELGDSALYLCASSLAGTNRRYFGPGTRLTVL.

The chain combines TRBV9 with TRBJ2-7, with 9 bases identical to TRBD2. The CDR3 runs to 16 residues. The V and J ends lost 2 bases and 0 bases, in that order; junction bases with no gene match: 6. Germline V gene sequence: CDR1 SGDLS, CDR2 YYNGEE. CDR3 sequence reads: CASSVLAGASSYEQYF. In DNA form, the CDR3 reads TGTGCCAGCAGCGTCTTAGCGGGGGCGAGCTCCTACGAGCAGTACTTC.

The chain couples TRBV7-2 to TRBJ2-2; 8 positions match TRBD2. Germline loops: CDR1 SGHTA, CDR2 FQGNSA. The CDR3 length is 15 residues. Germline trimming cut 8 bases from V and 6 bases from J; bases unmatched to any gene: 11. DNA of the CDR3: TGTGCCAGCTCCCCCGTTGACGGGGGGGCCGGGGAGCTGTTTTTT. Translating it yields CASSPVDGGAGELFF.

In this sample, this clone turned up once. The chain combines TRBV19 with TRBJ1-1, with D hard to call. The V end was cut by 6 bases, the J end by 11 bases, with 16 bases between. Looked up from germline, CDR1 is LNHDA and CDR2 is SQIVND (reference sequence). The CDR3 runs to 12 residues. In nucleotides, the CDR3 is TGTGCCAGTAGGAGGGATAAGGCTGTTGCTTTCTTT. Translation gives CASRRDKAVAFF. Full variable domain (missing parts from reference TRBV19 and TRBJ1-1): DGGITQSPKYLFRKEGQNVTLSCEQNLNHDAMYWYRQDPGQGLRLIYYSQIVNDFQKGDIAEGYSVSREKKESFPLTVTSAQKNPTAFYLCASRRDKAVAFFGQGTRLTVV.

The rearrangement uses TRBV7-9 and TRBJ2-1; a weak D match, TRBD2 (5 bases). The V and J ends lost 1 base and 3 bases respectively, with 10 bases between them. CDR1 SEHNR and CDR2 FQNEAQ come from the germline V gene (reference sequence). The CDR3 loop spans 15 amino acids. As DNA, the CDR3 is TGTGCCAGCAGCTTAGTGCCTAGCCACTACAATGAGCAGTTCTTC. The encoded protein is CASSLVPSHYNEQFF.

This clone was observed a single time. The chain uses TRBV5-5 and TRBJ1-5; weak D call: TRBD1 (6 bases). V lost 5 bases to trimming and J lost 7 bases, with 13 bases between them. CDR1 and CDR2 from the germline V gene are SGHKS and YYEKEE (reference sequence). The CDR3 spans 13 residues. The CDR3 coding sequence is TGTGCCAGCAGGCCAGGGGATTGGCAGCCCCAGCATTTT. This translates into CASRPGDWQPQHF.

The chain has TRBV29-1 and TRBJ1-2; 8 bases map to TRBD1. Per the germline V gene, CDR1 is SQVTM and CDR2 is ANQGSEA. V lost 4 bases and J lost 8; bases outside the gene matches: 9. This CDR3 spans 13 amino acids. The CDR3 sequence is CSVGTGGSRGYTF. In DNA, the CDR3 is TGCAGCGTTGGTACAGGGGGTTCAAGGGGCTACACCTTC.

This chain links TRBV18 with TRBJ2-7; a weak D match, TRBD2 (6 bases). CDR1 is KGHSH, CDR2 LQKENI, per germline. The CDR3 runs to 16 residues. V lost 0 bases to trimming and J lost 0 bases, with 12 bases between them. In DNA, the CDR3 is TGTGCCAGCTCACCACCGGGAGGCTTACTCTCCTACGAGCAGTACTTC. It translates to CASSPPGGLLSYEQYF.

The chain employs TRBV15 and TRBJ2-3; weak D call: TRBD1 (6 bases). The CDR3 consists of 16 residues. Looked up from germline, CDR1 is LNHNV and CDR2 is YYDKDF (reference sequence). Trimming pared 0 bases from V and 1 base from J, leaving 11 bases between. CDR3 bases: TGTGCCACCAGCAGAGATGGCAGGGGACGCACAGATACGCAGTATTTT. Its translation: CATSRDGRGRTDTQYF.

The CDR3 sequence is CASSAGTSWDTQYF. The CDR3 DNA is TGTGCCAGCAGCGCCGGGACTAGCTGGGATACGCAGTATTTT. The chain links TRBV6-5 to TRBJ2-3; TRBD2 matches at 9 bases. CDR1 is MNHEY and CDR2 is SVGAGI in the germline V gene. V lost 6 bases and J lost 6; bases outside the gene matches: 7. CDR3 length: 14 amino acids.

This clone came up a few times. The chain couples TRBV11-2 to TRBJ1-3; 7 nucleotides match TRBD1. V dropped 4 bases and J dropped 4; count of bases not matched to a gene: 10. This CDR3 has 16 amino acids. CDR1 and CDR2 from the germline V gene are SGHAT and FQNNGV. The CDR3 reads CASSSRQGARGNTIYF. DNA of the CDR3: TGTGCCAGCAGCTCCCGACAGGGAGCGCGAGGAAACACCATATATTTT.

This clone showed up just a few times. This chain links TRBV15 with TRBJ1-5, with 9 bases fitting TRBD1. This CDR3 spans 13 amino acids. Unmatched junction bases numbered 1, after V lost 5 bases and J lost 5 bases. The germline V gene encodes CDR1 LNHNV and CDR2 YYDKDF (reference sequence). CDR3 protein: CATSRTGDQPQHF. CDR3 DNA sequence: TGTGCCACCAGCCGGACAGGGGATCAGCCCCAGCATTTT.

CDR3 sequence: CSVAQGGGEKLFF. The CDR3 DNA reads as TGCAGCGTTGCTCAGGGGGGAGGCGAAAAACTGTTTTTT. The chain employs TRBV29-1 and TRBJ1-4, with 7 nucleotides matching TRBD1. Per the germline V gene, CDR1 is SQVTM and CDR2 is ANQGSEA. The junction had 7 bases not matched to a gene; V was cut back by 4 bases and J by 8 bases. CDR3 length equals 13 residues.

The CDR3 nucleotides are TGCGCCAGCAGCCTGGACAGGGAGAAACCTTTCTTT. It specifies CASSLDREKPFF. The chain is built from TRBV10-2 and TRBJ1-1, with TRBD1 identical over 8 bases. The germline V gene has CDR1 WSHSY and CDR2 SAAADI. V shed 6 bases and J 12 bases; nucleotides not matched to a gene: 9. The CDR3 totals 12 residues.

The chain carries TRBV6-1 and TRBJ1-2; 7 bases agree with TRBD1. Germline assignment: CDR1 MNHNS and CDR2 SASEGT. The CDR3 loop spans 13 amino acids. V trimming: 5 bases; J trimming: 6 bases; junction bases outside the gene matches: 6. The CDR3 DNA reads TGTGCCAGCAGTCCGACAGGGTTCGATGGCTACACCTTC. Encoded protein: CASSPTGFDGYTF.

This clone was found a few times. The V call is TRBV6-6, the J call TRBJ2-7, with 8 bases lining up with TRBD1. Trimming took 5 bases from V and 5 from J; bases not matched to a gene: 8. CDR3 length: 14 amino acids. Germline-derived CDR1 and CDR2 are MNHNY and SVGAGI (reference sequence). CDR3 region: CASSPGTGRDEQYF. CDR3 nucleotide sequence: TGTGCCAGCAGTCCCGGGACAGGCCGGGACGAGCAGTACTTC.

This clone has more than one count but fewer than ten. The chain employs TRBV7-9 and TRBJ1-5; D may be TRBD1 (5 bases). V was shortened by 4 bases and J by 5 bases, with 9 bases between the two germline ends. The CDR3 spans 13 residues. Germline CDR1 SEHNR, CDR2 FQNEAQ (reference sequence). The CDR3 DNA follows: TGTGCCAGCAGCTACCAGGGTCATCAGCCCCAGCATTTT. As protein: CASSYQGHQPQHF.